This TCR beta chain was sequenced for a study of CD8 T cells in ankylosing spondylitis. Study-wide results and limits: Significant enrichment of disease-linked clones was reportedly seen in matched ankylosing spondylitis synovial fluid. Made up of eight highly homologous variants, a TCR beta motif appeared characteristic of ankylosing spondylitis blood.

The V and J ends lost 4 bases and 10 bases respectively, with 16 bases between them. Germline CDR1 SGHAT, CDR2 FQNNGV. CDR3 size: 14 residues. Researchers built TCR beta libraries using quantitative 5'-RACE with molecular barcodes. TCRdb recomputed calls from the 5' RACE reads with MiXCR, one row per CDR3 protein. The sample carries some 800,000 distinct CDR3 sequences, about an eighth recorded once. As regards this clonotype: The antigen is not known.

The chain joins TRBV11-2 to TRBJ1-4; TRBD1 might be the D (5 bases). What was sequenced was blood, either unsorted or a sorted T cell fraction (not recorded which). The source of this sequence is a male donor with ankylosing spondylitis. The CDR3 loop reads CASSSAGTGRKLFF. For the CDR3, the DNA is TGTGCCAGCAGCTCCGCCGGGACTGGGAGAAAACTGTTTTTT.